This T cell receptor (beta chain) stems from a study of Graves' ophthalmopathy and Graves' hyperthyroidism. Exclusion covered patients with other autoimmune diseases or uncontrolled infections (as well as pregnancy or lactation). Amplified TCR beta CDR3 regions were obtained using RNA transcripts as template. The first round was an RT-PCR with HTBI primers, and the second round was a multiplex PCR. TCRdb re-analysed the multiplex PCR reads in MiXCR, keeping a single row per CDR3 protein. The sample has approximately 700,000 distinct CDR3 sequences; around 40% are singletons. Per germline, CDR1 DFQATT and CDR2 SNEGSKA (reference sequence). The V end was cut by 8 bases, the J end by 0 bases, with 11 bases between. The CDR3 is made up of 14 amino acids.

The rearrangement links TRBV20-1 to TRBJ2-6; D is perhaps TRBD1 (5 bases). Sequencing was done on a sample of peripheral blood. The clonotype was recovered from an adult man with Graves' ophthalmopathy. The CDR3 spells CSYLGDSGANVLTF. CDR3 nucleotide sequence: TGCAGTTACTTAGGGGACTCTGGGGCCAACGTCCTGACTTTC.